The present T cell receptor (beta chain) was sequenced within a study of PD-L1 blockade in urothelial cancer. As for the study in general: Prior regimens of chemotherapy numbered 0 to 3 per patient. Timepoints chosen for blood analysis were 3 weeks (second dose) and 6 weeks after treatment start.

The time point here: peripheral blood 6 weeks after treatment start. Sequenced by immunoSEQ multiplex PCR; TCRdb stores in-frame clones only, minus some. The data contain 20,000 to 25,000 clones, around 90% of them seen just once; the ten biggest clones take up over 9%. This CDR3 has 14 amino acids. V trimming: 9 bases; J trimming: 9 bases; junction bases outside the gene matches: 8. Germline CDR1 is LNHDA and CDR2 is SQIVND (reference sequence). The material sequenced was PBMCs, taken around atezolizumab (anti-PD-L1) treatment. J is TRBJ2-1 and V is TRBV19, with TRBD2 matching over 13 bases. This receptor was obtained from a woman in her sixties with urothelial cancer. CDR3 amino acids: CASGGTSGNLEQFF. The DNA of the CDR3 is TGTGCCAGCGGGGGGACTAGCGGGAATCTTGAGCAGTTCTTC.